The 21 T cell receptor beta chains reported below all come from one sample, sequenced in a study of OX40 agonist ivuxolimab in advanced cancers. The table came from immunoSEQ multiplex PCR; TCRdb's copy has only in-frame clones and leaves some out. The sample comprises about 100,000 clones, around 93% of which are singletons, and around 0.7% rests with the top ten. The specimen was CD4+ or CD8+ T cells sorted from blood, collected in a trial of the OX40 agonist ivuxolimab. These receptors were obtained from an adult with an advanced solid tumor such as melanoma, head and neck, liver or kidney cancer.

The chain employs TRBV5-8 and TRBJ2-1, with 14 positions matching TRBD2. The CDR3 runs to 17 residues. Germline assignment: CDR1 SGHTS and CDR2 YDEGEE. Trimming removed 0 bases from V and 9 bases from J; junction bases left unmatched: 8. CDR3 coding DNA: TGTGCCAGCAGCTTGGGGATGACTAGCGGGAGGGCCGTTGAGCAGTTCTTC. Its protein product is CASSLGMTSGRAVEQFF.

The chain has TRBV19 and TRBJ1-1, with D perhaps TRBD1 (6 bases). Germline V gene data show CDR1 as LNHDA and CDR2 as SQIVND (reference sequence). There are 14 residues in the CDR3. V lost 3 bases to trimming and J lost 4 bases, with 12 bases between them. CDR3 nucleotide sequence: TGTGCCAGTAGTATCTCCAGGGGAAGCACTGAAGCTTTCTTT. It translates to CASSISRGSTEAFF.

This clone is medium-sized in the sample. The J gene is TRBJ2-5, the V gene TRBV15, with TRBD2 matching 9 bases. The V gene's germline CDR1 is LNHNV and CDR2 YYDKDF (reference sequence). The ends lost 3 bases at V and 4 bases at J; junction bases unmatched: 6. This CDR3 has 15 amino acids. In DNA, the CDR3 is TGTGCCACCAGCAGCCAAACTAGCGGGCTAGAGACCCAGTACTTC. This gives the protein CATSSQTSGLETQYF.

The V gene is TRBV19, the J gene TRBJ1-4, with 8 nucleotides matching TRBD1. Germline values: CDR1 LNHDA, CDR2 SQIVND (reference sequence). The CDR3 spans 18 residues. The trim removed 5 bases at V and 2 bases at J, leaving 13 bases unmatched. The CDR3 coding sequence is TGTGCCAGTAGTCCCCTACCCATCCGGACAGGGACTAATGAAAAACTGTTTTTT. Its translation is CASSPLPIRTGTNEKLFF.

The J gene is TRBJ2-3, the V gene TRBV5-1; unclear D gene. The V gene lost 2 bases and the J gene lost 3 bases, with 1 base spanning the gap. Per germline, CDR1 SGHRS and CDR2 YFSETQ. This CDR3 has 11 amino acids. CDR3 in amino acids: CASSLTDTQYF. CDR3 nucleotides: TGCGCCAGCAGCTTAACAGATACGCAGTATTTT. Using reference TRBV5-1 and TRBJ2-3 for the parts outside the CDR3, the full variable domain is KAGVTQTPRYLIKTRGQQVTLSCSPISGHRSVSWYQQTPGQGLQFLFEYFSETQRNKGNFPGRFSGRQFSNSRSEMNVSTLELGDSALYLCASSLTDTQYFGPGTRLTVL.

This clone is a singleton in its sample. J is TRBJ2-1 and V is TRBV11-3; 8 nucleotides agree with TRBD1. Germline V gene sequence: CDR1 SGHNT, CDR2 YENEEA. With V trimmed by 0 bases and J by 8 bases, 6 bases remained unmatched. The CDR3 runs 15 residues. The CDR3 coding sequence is TGTGCCAGCAGCTTAGAGGGACAGGCGGTCCATGAGCAGTTCTTC. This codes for CASSLEGQAVHEQFF.

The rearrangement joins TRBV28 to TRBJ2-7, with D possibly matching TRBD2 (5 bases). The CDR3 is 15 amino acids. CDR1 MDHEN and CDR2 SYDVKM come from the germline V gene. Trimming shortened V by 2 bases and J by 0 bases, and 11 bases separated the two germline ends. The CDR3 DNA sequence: TGTGCCAGCAGTTTAGAGGGTAAGGCCTCCTACGAGCAGTACTTC. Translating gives CASSLEGKASYEQYF.

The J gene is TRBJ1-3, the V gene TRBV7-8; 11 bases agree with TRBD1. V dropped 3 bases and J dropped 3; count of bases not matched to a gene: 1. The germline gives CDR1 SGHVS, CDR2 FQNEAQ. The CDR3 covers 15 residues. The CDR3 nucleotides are TGTGCCAGCAGCTTGGGACAGGGGGTTGGAAACACCATATATTTT. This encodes CASSLGQGVGNTIYF.

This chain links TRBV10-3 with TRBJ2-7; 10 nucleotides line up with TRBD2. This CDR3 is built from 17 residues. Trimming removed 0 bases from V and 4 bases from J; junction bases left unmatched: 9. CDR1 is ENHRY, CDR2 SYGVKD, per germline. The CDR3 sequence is CAISESGLAGEKYEQYF. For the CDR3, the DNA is TGTGCCATCAGTGAGTCCGGGCTAGCGGGGGAGAAATACGAGCAGTACTTC.

CDR3 sequence: CASSLTGSNEKLFF. As DNA, the CDR3 is TGCGCCAGCAGCTTAACCGGGTCGAATGAAAAACTGTTTTTT. This chain links TRBV5-1 with TRBJ1-4; no clear D gene. This CDR3 comprises 14 residues. V lost 2 bases, J lost 5 bases, and 10 bases lay in between. Germline CDR1 SGHRS, CDR2 YFSETQ.

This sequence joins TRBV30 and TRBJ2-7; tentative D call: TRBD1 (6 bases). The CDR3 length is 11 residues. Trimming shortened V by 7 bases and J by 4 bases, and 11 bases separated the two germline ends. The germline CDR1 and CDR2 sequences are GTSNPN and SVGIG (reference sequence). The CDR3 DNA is TGTGCCTTTGGACAGTTTTACGAGCAGTACTTC. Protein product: CAFGQFYEQYF.

CDR3: CASSYQTGTGENIQYF. The CDR3 DNA sequence: TGTGCCAGCAGTTACCAAACCGGGACAGGGGAAAACATTCAGTACTTC. This sequence joins TRBV28 and TRBJ2-4; 10 nucleotides line up with TRBD1. The V segment lost 4 bases and the J segment 5 bases; nucleotides outside the gene matches: 8. The CDR3 extends over 16 amino acids. Germline CDR1 is MDHEN and CDR2 is SYDVKM.

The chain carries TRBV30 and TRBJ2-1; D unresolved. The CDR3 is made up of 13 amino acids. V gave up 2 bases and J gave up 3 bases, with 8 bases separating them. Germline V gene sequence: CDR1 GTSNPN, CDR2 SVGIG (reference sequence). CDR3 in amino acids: CAWSLGSYNEQFF. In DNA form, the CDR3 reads TGTGCCTGGAGTCTGGGCAGCTACAATGAGCAGTTCTTC. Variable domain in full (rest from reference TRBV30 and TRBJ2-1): SQTIHQWPATLVQPVGSPLSLECTVEGTSNPNLYWYRQAAGRGLQLLFYSVGIGQISSEVPQNLSASRPQDRQFILSSKKLLLSDSGFYLCAWSLGSYNEQFFGPGTRLTVL.

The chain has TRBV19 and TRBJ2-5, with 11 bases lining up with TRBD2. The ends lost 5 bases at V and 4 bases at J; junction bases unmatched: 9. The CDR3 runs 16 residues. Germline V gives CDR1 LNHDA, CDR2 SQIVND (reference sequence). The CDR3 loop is CASSSLLAGDRETQYF. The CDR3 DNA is TGTGCCAGTAGTTCCTTACTAGCGGGAGATCGAGAGACCCAGTACTTC. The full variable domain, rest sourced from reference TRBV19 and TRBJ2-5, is DGGITQSPKYLFRKEGQNVTLSCEQNLNHDAMYWYRQDPGQGLRLIYYSQIVNDFQKGDIAEGYSVSREKKESFPLTVTSAQKNPTAFYLCASSSLLAGDRETQYFGPGTRLLVL.

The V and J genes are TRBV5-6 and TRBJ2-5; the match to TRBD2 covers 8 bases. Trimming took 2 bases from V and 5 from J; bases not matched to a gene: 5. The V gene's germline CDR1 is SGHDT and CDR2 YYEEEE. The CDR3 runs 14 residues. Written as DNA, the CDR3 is TGTGCCAGCAGCTTCTCCGGGACTAGTGAGACCCAGTACTTC. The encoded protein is CASSFSGTSETQYF.

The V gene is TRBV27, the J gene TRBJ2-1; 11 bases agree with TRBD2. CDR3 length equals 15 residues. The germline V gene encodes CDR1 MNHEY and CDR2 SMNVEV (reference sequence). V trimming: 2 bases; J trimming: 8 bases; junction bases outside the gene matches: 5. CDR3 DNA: TGTGCCAGCAGTTTACTTACTAGCGGGAGTGATGAGCAGTTCTTC. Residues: CASSLLTSGSDEQFF.

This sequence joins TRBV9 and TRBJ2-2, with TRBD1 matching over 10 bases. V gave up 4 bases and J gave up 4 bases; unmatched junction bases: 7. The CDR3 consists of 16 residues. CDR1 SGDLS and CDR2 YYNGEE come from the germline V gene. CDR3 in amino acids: CASSFSGTGVTGELFF. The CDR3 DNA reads TGTGCCAGCAGCTTCTCCGGGACAGGGGTCACCGGGGAGCTGTTTTTT.

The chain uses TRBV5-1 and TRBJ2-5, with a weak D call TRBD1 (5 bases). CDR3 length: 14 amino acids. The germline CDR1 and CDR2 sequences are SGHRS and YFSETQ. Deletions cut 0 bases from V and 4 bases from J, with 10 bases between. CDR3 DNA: TGCGCCAGCAGCTTGGAAGGGGCACGAGAGACCCAGTACTTC. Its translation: CASSLEGARETQYF.

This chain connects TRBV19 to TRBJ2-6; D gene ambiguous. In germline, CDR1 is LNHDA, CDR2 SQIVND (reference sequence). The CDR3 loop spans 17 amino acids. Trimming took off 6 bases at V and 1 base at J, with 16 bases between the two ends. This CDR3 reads CASRLGIRESGANVLTF. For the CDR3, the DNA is TGTGCCAGTAGGTTGGGGATCCGTGAATCTGGGGCCAACGTCCTGACTTTC.

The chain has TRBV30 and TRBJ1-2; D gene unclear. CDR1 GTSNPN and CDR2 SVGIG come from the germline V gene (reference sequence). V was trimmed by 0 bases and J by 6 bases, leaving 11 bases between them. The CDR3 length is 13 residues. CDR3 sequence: CAWSVSAADGYTF. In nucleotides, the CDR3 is TGTGCCTGGAGTGTATCGGCGGCGGATGGCTACACCTTC.

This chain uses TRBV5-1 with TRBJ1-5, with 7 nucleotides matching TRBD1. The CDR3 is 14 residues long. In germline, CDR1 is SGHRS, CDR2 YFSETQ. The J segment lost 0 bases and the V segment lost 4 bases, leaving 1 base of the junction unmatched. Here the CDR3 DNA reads TGCGCCAGCAGCCAGGGGGATAGCAATCAGCCCCAGCATTTT. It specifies CASSQGDSNQPQHF.